The clone carrying this TCR beta chain was counted between two and nine times. What it binds is not known. The data derive from a study of early T cells in non-severe SARS-CoV-2 infection. Whole-study context: The sequenced material was bulk RNA from unsorted whole blood, and its chains were unpaired.

The germline V gene encodes CDR1 SGHTA and CDR2 FQGNSA. This CDR3 is built from 15 residues. With V trimmed by 4 bases and J by 10 bases, 6 bases remained unmatched. Findings and limits, study-wide: CD4 and private specificities were missed by VDJdb matching, which favored anti-spike CD8 responses.

Unique molecular identifiers were affixed to single, distinct cDNA molecules. TCRdb used MiXCR to reprocess the 5' RACE reads, holding one entry per CDR3 protein. The repertoire consists of 60,000 to 75,000 distinct CDR3 sequences, with about 10% occurring once and the leading ten covering roughly 5.7%. V is TRBV7-2 and J is TRBJ2-1; TRBD2 matches at 14 bases. The receptor was derived from an adult who was a healthcare worker with PCR-confirmed SARS-CoV-2 infection or an uninfected control (not recorded which). The sequencing here drew on whole blood, taken at baseline. In DNA form, the CDR3 reads TGTGCCAGCAGCTCCAGACTAGCGGGGGGGCGGGAGCAGTTCTTC. It translates to CASSSRLAGGREQFF.